This T cell receptor (beta chain) was captured by sequencing in a study of blood T cell repertoires in COVID-19. TCRdb's copy holds only in-frame clones and misses some; the assay was immunoSEQ multiplex PCR. The sample has about 170,000 clones, just under 85% seen once. This CDR3 region has 15 residues. V was trimmed by 3 bases and J by 4 bases, leaving 13 bases between them. Germline CDR1 is GTSNPN and CDR2 is SVGIG (reference sequence). This clonotype was sampled from a man aged 35 to 55 who had recovered from COVID-19. This chain uses TRBV30 with TRBJ1-6; weak D call: TRBD1 (6 bases). The material sequenced was peripheral blood. As DNA, the CDR3 is TGTGCCTGGAGCGGTAGGGGGATTTATAATTCACCCCTCCACTTT. It specifies CAWSGRGIYNSPLHF.